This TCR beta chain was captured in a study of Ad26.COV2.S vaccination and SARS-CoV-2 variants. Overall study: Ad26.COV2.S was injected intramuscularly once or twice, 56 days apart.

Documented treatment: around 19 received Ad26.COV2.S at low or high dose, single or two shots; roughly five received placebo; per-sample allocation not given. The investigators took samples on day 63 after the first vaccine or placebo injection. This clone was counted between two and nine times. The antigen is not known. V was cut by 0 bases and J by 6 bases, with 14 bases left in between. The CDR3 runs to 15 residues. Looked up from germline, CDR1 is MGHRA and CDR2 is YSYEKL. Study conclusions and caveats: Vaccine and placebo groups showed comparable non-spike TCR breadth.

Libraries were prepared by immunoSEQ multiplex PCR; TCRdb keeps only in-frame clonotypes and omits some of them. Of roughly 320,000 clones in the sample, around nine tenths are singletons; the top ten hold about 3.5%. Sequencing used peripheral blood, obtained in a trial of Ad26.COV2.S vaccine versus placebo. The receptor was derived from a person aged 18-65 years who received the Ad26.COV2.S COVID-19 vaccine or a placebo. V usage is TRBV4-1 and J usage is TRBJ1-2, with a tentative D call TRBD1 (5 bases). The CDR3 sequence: CASSQDIGVGNGYTF. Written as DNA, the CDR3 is TGCGCCAGCAGCCAAGATATAGGGGTCGGAAATGGCTACACCTTC.